This T cell receptor (beta chain) was sequenced during a study of neurological immune-mediated disorders. This clonotype has a count of ten or more. The CDR3 loop spans 14 amino acids. Germline V CDR1 and CDR2: SGHTA, FQGTGA. The germline V and J ends were trimmed by 4 bases and 6 bases, with 12 bases remaining between them. One entry per CDR3 protein results from TCRdb running MiXCR on the 5' RACE reads. The data show some 65,000 distinct CDR3 sequences, roughly 3.7% seen once. This clonotype originated in a man over 45 with multiple sclerosis. The chain has TRBV7-3 and TRBJ2-2, with D perhaps TRBD2 (7 bases). The material sequenced was PBMCs. The chain's CDR3 is CASSYGRGPGELFF. In DNA form, the CDR3 reads TGTGCCAGCAGCTACGGGCGGGGGCCCGGGGAGCTGTTTTTT.